The rows below give T cell receptor beta chains drawn from one sample of a study of T cell responses to AZD1222 COVID-19 vaccine. Produced via immunoSEQ multiplex PCR; TCRdb's table is partial and in-frame only. The profile shows about 69,000 clones, 86% of them singletons. This sample comprised peripheral blood, obtained on day 0 of AZD1222 vaccination. These receptors were collected from an adult in good health. Both conserved end residues are part of each CDR3. A D gene is named only where the DNA matches it firmly. Clone size, where shown, is once, few, many, or a class for clones that have expanded.

>TRBV7-9|-|-|TRBJ1-2
CASSHRASYGYTF
TGTGCCAGCAGCCACAGGGCTAGCTATGGCTACACCTTC
>TRBV15|-|TRBD1|TRBJ2-3
CATSRDLGTATTDTQYF
TGTGCCACCAGCAGAGATCTAGGGACAGCTACCACAGATACGCAGTATTTT
>TRBV10-3|-|-|TRBJ1-6
CAISEKGERSPLHF
TGTGCCATCAGTGAAAAGGGTGAGAGGTCACCCCTCCACTTT
>TRBV28|-|-|TRBJ2-7
CASSLSRAPYEQYF
TGTGCCAGCAGTTTGTCCAGGGCCCCCTACGAGCAGTACTTC
>TRBV5-1|-|-|TRBJ1-3
CASSDAGDSGNTIYF
TGCGCCAGCTCGGACGCCGGTGACTCTGGAAACACCATATATTTT
>TRBV7-9|-|-|TRBJ2-7
CASTDSGAHYEQYF
TGTGCCAGCACCGACAGTGGCGCCCATTACGAGCAGTACTTC
>TRBV19|-|-|TRBJ2-7
CASKGRTYEQYF
TGTGCCAGTAAAGGGCGAACCTACGAGCAGTACTTC
>TRBV25-1|-|TRBD1|TRBJ1-1
CASSEYETGGSSEAFF
TGTGCCAGCAGTGAATATGAAACAGGGGGGTCATCTGAAGCTTTCTTT
>TRBV10-3|-|-|TRBJ1-3
CAISESAGDGNTIYF
TGTGCCATCAGTGAGTCGGCCGGGGATGGAAACACCATATATTTT
>TRBV10-3|-|-|TRBJ1-1
CATQRGTEAFF
TGTGCCACCCAGAGGGGGACTGAAGCTTTCTTT
>TRBV7-2|-|-|TRBJ2-5
CASSFEPQETQYF
TGTGCCAGCAGCTTTGAGCCGCAAGAGACCCAGTACTTC
>TRBV5-4|-|-|TRBJ2-2
CASSADPDPNTGELFF
TGTGCCAGCAGCGCTGACCCGGACCCGAACACCGGGGAGCTGTTTTTT
>TRBV30|-|-|TRBJ2-5
CAWSGGEVETQYF
TGTGCCTGGTCAGGTGGGGAGGTCGAGACCCAGTACTTC
>TRBV7-3|-|-|TRBJ1-1
CASSLGAMNTEAFF
TGTGCCAGCAGCTTAGGCGCCATGAACACTGAAGCTTTCTTT
>TRBV27|-|-|TRBJ1-2
CASSLQGRRYGYTF
TGTGCCAGCAGTTTACAGGGGCGCCGCTATGGCTACACCTTC
>TRBV4-3|-|TRBD1|TRBJ2-7
CASSQDRGTGGYEQYF
TGCGCCAGCAGCCAAGATCGGGGGACAGGGGGCTACGAGCAGTACTTC
>TRBV19|once|-|TRBJ2-3
CASSRSPQAADTQYF
TGTGCCAGTAGTAGGAGCCCCCAAGCTGCAGATACGCAGTATTTT
>TRBV24-1|-|-|TRBJ1-2
CATSEATVSNYGYTF
TGTGCCACCAGTGAGGCGACAGTCTCTAACTATGGCTACACCTTC
>TRBV11-3|-|-|TRBJ2-3
CASSPEGSTDTQYF
TGTGCCAGCAGCCCGGAGGGTAGCACAGATACGCAGTATTTT
>TRBV30|few|-|TRBJ1-1
CAWSGGRGEAFF
TGTGCCTGGAGTGGGGGGAGGGGTGAAGCTTTCTTT
>TRBV19|-|-|TRBJ1-2
CASSISTGVVANYGYTF
TGTGCCAGTAGTATCTCCACTGGGGTGGTCGCTAACTATGGCTACACCTTC
>TRBV28|few|-|TRBJ2-7
CASSPDYEQYF
TGTGCCAGCAGTCCCGACTACGAGCAGTACTTC
>TRBV28|-|-|TRBJ2-3
CASISQHTQYF
TGTGCCAGCATTTCTCAGCATACGCAGTATTTT
>TRBV28|-|-|TRBJ1-1
CASSFSGGGTEAFF
TGTGCCAGCAGTTTTTCGGGAGGGGGGACTGAAGCTTTCTTT
>TRBV18|-|TRBD1|TRBJ1-1
CASSPLGQGGTEAFF
TGTGCCAGCTCACCACTGGGACAGGGAGGGACTGAAGCTTTCTTT
>TRBV7-9|-|-|TRBJ2-3
CASSPTTDTQYF
TGTGCCAGCAGCCCCACCACAGATACGCAGTATTTT
>TRBV10-3|few|-|TRBJ1-5
CATHRDTNQPQHF
TGTGCCACCCACCGGGACACCAATCAGCCCCAGCATTTT
>TRBV25-1|-|-|TRBJ1-1
CASKEEGLGNTEAFF
TGTGCCAGCAAGGAAGAGGGCTTGGGGAACACTGAAGCTTTCTTT
>TRBV18|-|-|TRBJ1-4
CASSPAGTPSNEKLFF
TGTGCCAGCTCACCGGCCGGGACACCGAGTAATGAAAAACTGTTTTTT
>TRBV5-1|-|-|TRBJ2-3
CASNEVGDTQYF
TGCGCCAGCAACGAGGTGGGAGATACGCAGTATTTT
>TRBV5-1|once|TRBD1|TRBJ1-4
CASSGGTGSANEKLFF
TGCGCCAGCAGCGGCGGGACAGGTTCGGCTAATGAAAAACTGTTTTTT
>TRBV5-6|-|TRBD1|TRBJ1-2
CASSLGRQGGGYTF
TGTGCCAGCAGCTTGGGACGCCAGGGGGGCGGCTACACCTTC
>TRBV6-6|-|-|TRBJ1-3
CASSYSASRSGNTIYF
TGTGCCAGCAGTTACTCGGCCAGCCGCTCTGGAAACACCATATATTTT
>TRBV19|-|-|TRBJ1-3
CASSIQGSNTGNTIYF
TGTGCCAGTAGTATACAGGGATCCAACACTGGAAACACCATATATTTT
>TRBV11-2|-|-|TRBJ1-4
CASSLAQSGQINEKLFF
TGTGCCAGCAGCTTAGCTCAATCAGGACAAATTAATGAAAAACTGTTTTTT
>TRBV5-1|-|TRBD2|TRBJ2-2
CASSREVQWEGELFF
TGCGCCAGCAGCCGGGAGGTACAATGGGAAGGGGAGCTGTTTTTT
>TRBV19|-|-|TRBJ1-6
CASSITADTNSPLHF
TGTGCCAGTAGTATAACGGCTGATACGAATTCACCCCTCCACTTT
>TRBV5-8|-|TRBD1|TRBJ2-1
CASSLGTGTYNEQFF
TGTGCCAGCAGCTTGGGGACAGGAACCTACAATGAGCAGTTCTTC
>TRBV7-2|-|-|TRBJ1-4
CASSDGPHEKLFF
TGTGCCAGCAGCGATGGGCCACATGAAAAACTGTTTTTT
>TRBV7-9|once|-|TRBJ1-5
CASSLRSGPLGQPQHF
TGTGCCAGCAGCTTACGTTCAGGGCCACTAGGGCAGCCCCAGCATTTT
>TRBV30|-|-|TRBJ1-5
CAWSVQSGPGQPQHF
TGTGCCTGGAGTGTACAATCAGGGCCGGGTCAGCCCCAGCATTTT
>TRBV13|-|TRBD2|TRBJ2-1
CASSLERRGNEQFF
TGTGCCAGCAGCTTAGAGCGGCGGGGGAATGAGCAGTTCTTC
>TRBV7-9|few|-|TRBJ1-2
CASSPPGSSFGYTF
TGTGCCAGCAGCCCGCCAGGGTCTTCGTTTGGCTACACCTTC
>TRBV12-3/TRBV12-4|-|-|TRBJ1-2
CASSTAGYGYTF
TGTGCCAGCAGTACCGCAGGGTATGGCTACACCTTC
>TRBV4-1|-|TRBD1|TRBJ1-4
CASSPGQGAGEKLFF
TGCGCCAGCAGCCCCGGACAGGGGGCGGGCGAAAAACTGTTTTTT
>TRBV3-1/TRBV3-2|-|TRBD1|TRBJ1-2
CASSPKGRDRGHGYTF
TGTGCCAGCAGCCCGAAAGGGCGAGACAGGGGCCATGGCTACACCTTC
>TRBV28|-|TRBD1|TRBJ1-2
CASSLYFTGDYGYTF
TGTGCCAGCAGTTTATACTTCACAGGGGACTATGGCTACACCTTC
>TRBV30|-|-|TRBJ1-1
CAWNPGGSEAFF
TGTGCCTGGAATCCTGGGGGGTCTGAAGCTTTCTTT
>TRBV7-8|-|-|TRBJ1-1
CASSLGSRDRNTEAFF
TGTGCCAGCAGCTTAGGGTCCCGGGACCGTAACACTGAAGCTTTCTTT
>TRBV6-4|once|-|TRBJ2-1
CASSEGQKTYNEQFF
TGTGCCAGCAGTGAAGGGCAGAAAACCTACAATGAGCAGTTCTTC
>TRBV5-4|-|TRBD2|TRBJ2-1
CASSHVAGNEQFF
TGTGCCAGCAGCCACGTAGCGGGAAATGAGCAGTTCTTC
>TRBV11-3|once|-|TRBJ2-7
CASSLGGDSPYEQYF
TGTGCCAGCAGCTTAGGGGGGGACAGCCCCTACGAGCAGTACTTC
>TRBV29-1|-|TRBD2|TRBJ2-7
CSVESILGEGDYEQYF
TGCAGCGTTGAATCCATCCTCGGGGAGGGTGACTACGAGCAGTACTTC
>TRBV9|once|TRBD2|TRBJ2-1
CASSVTVTGGFNEQFF
TGTGCCAGCAGCGTCACAGTTACGGGGGGGTTTAATGAGCAGTTCTTC
>TRBV6-5|-|TRBD1|TRBJ2-3
CASSYLDRGPDTQYF
TGTGCCAGCAGTTACCTCGACAGGGGGCCAGATACGCAGTATTTT